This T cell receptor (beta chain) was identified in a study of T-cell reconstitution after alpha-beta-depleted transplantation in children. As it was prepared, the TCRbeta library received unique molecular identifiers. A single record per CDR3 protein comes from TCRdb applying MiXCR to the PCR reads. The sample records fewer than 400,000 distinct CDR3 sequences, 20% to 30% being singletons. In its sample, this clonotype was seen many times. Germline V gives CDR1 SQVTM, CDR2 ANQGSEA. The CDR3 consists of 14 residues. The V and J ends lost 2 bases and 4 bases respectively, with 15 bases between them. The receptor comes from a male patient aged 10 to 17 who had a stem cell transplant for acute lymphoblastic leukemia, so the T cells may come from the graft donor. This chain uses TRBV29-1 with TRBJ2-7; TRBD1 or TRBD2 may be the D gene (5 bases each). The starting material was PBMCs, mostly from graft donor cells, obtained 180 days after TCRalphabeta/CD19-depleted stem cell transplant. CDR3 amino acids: CSVEPLGREYEQYF. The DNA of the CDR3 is TGCAGCGTTGAACCTCTCGGCAGGGAGTACGAGCAGTACTTC.